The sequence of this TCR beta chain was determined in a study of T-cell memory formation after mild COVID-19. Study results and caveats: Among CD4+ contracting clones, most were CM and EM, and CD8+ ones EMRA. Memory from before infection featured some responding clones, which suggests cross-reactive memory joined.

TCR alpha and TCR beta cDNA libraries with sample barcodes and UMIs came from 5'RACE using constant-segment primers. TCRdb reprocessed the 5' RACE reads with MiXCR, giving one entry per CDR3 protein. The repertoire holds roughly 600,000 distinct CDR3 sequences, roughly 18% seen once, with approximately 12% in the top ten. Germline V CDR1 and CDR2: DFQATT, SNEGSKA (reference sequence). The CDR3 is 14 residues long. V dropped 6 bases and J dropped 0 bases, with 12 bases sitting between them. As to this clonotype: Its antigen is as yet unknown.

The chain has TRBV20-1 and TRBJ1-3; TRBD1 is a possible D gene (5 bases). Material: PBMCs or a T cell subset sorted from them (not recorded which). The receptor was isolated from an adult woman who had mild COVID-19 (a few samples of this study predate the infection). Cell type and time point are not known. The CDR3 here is CSAGVSSSGNTIYF. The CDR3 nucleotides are TGCAGTGCAGGGGTCTCCAGCTCTGGAAACACCATATATTTT.